Each of the 30 T cell receptor beta chains below was sequenced from the same sample in a study of shared clonotypes between healthy human individuals. Data came from immunoSEQ multiplex PCR; TCRdb stores just in-frame clones and leaves some out. The top ten clones hold over 1.5% of a sample with about 700,000 clones, approximately 79% of them seen once. Sequencing was carried out using memory CD4+ T cells sorted from blood. Subset noted: CD45RA-negative fraction. The source of these receptors is a woman between 25 and 40 years old in good health.

The rearrangement joins TRBV2 to TRBJ2-5; 7 nucleotides line up with TRBD1. V was clipped by 0 bases and J by 4 bases; unmatched bases: 8. The germline gives CDR1 SNHLY, CDR2 FYNNEI. This CDR3 is 16 amino acids long. The CDR3: CASSEAVTGDVETQYF. In DNA form, the CDR3 reads TGTGCCAGCAGTGAAGCAGTAACAGGGGATGTAGAGACCCAGTACTTC.

The rearrangement joins TRBV28 to TRBJ1-1; D gene ambiguous. This CDR3 spans 11 amino acids. Trimming left V 7 bases short and J 3 bases short, with 6 bases between. CDR1 MDHEN and CDR2 SYDVKM come from the germline V gene. CDR3 DNA: TGTGCCAGCAAGTCGTACACTGAAGCTTTCTTT. Translation gives CASKSYTEAFF.

The chain employs TRBV9 and TRBJ1-5, with D perhaps matching TRBD1 (6 bases). CDR3 length: 14 amino acids. Looked up from germline, CDR1 is SGDLS and CDR2 is YYNGEE. With 3 bases removed from V and 1 base from J, the gap between germline ends came to 8 bases. The CDR3 DNA reads as TGTGCCAGCAGCGCCCAGGGGAGCAATCAGCCCCAGCATTTT. Translated, it gives CASSAQGSNQPQHF. The full variable domain, in which reference TRBV9 and TRBJ1-5 provide the parts outside the CDR3, is DSGVTQTPKHLITATGQRVTLRCSPRSGDLSVYWYQQSLDQGLQFLIQYYNGEERAKGNILERFSAQQFPDLHSELNLSSLELGDSALYFCASSAQGSNQPQHFGDGTRLSIL.

The chain links TRBV9 to TRBJ1-5, with no clear D. Between the trimmed V and J ends, which lost 0 bases and 0 bases, there was a span of 10 bases. This CDR3 comprises 16 residues. In germline, CDR1 is SGDLS, CDR2 YYNGEE. The CDR3 sequence is CASSVGADYSNQPQHF. CDR3 nucleotides: TGTGCCAGCAGCGTAGGGGCAGATTATAGCAATCAGCCCCAGCATTTT.

The chain carries TRBV13 and TRBJ2-7; TRBD1 agrees at 7 bases. The CDR3 has 14 amino acids. Germline values: CDR1 PRHDT, CDR2 FYEKMQ (reference sequence). Germline trimming cut 5 bases from V and 2 bases from J; bases unmatched to any gene: 6. Written as DNA, the CDR3 is TGTGCCAGCAGCACTCGGACAGGACCCTACGAGCAGTACTTC. Its translation: CASSTRTGPYEQYF.

The chain recombines TRBV5-4 with TRBJ2-5; D remains unclear. The CDR3 totals 12 residues. Trimming took off 0 bases at V and 4 bases at J, with 4 bases between the two ends. Germline assignment: CDR1 SGHNT and CDR2 YYREEE (reference sequence). This CDR3 is CASSLGLETQYF. The CDR3 nucleotides read TGTGCCAGCAGCTTGGGGTTAGAGACCCAGTACTTC.

This chain connects TRBV7-7 to TRBJ2-6; no clear D gene. V lost 5 bases and J lost 5, with 22 bases in between. The germline CDR1 and CDR2 sequences are SSHAT and FNYEAQ (reference sequence). The CDR3 is 18 residues long. The CDR3 sequence: CASSEFSKCQSRANVLTF. The CDR3 DNA sequence: TGTGCCAGCAGCGAGTTTTCTAAGTGCCAAAGTCGGGCCAACGTCCTGACTTTC.

This sequence joins TRBV2 and TRBJ2-1, with TRBD2 matching 7 bases. The length of the CDR3 is 15 residues. Germline V lookup: CDR1 SNHLY, CDR2 FYNNEI. Germline trimming cut 2 bases from V and 2 bases from J; bases unmatched to any gene: 3. The DNA of the CDR3 is TGTGCCAGCAGTGAAATTGCGGGAGCCTACAATGAGCAGTTCTTC. Translated: CASSEIAGAYNEQFF.

This chain connects TRBV7-6 to TRBJ1-3, with a possible D match to TRBD1 (5 bases). Trimming took 5 bases from V and 4 from J, leaving 9 bases between them. The germline V gene has CDR1 SGHVS and CDR2 FNYEAQ. This CDR3 is 13 amino acids long. The CDR3 DNA is TGTGCCAGCAGCACGACAGCGGGAAACACCATATATTTT. Translating it yields CASSTTAGNTIYF. Full variable domain (rest looked up from reference TRBV7-6 and TRBJ1-3): GAGVSQSPRYKVTKRGQDVALRCDPISGHVSLYWYRQALGQGPEFLTYFNYEAQQDKSGLPNDRFSAERPEGSISTLTIQRTEQRDSAMYRCASSTTAGNTIYFGEGSWLTVV.

This clone turned up a few times. The CDR3 loop is CASSFAGTGGTDTQYF. CDR3 nucleotides: TGTGCCAGCAGCTTCGCCGGGACAGGGGGCACAGATACGCAGTATTTT. The J gene is TRBJ2-3, the V gene TRBV7-2, with 10 bases that match TRBD1. The germline gives CDR1 SGHTA, CDR2 FQGNSA. The CDR3 consists of 16 residues. Unmatched junction bases numbered 4, after V lost 3 bases and J lost 1 base.

The genes are TRBV27 and TRBJ2-7; 9 nucleotides match TRBD2. The J segment lost 5 bases and the V segment lost 6 bases, leaving 14 bases of the junction unmatched. CDR3 length: 16 residues. Germline loops: CDR1 MNHEY, CDR2 SMNVEV (reference sequence). CDR3 DNA sequence: TGTGCCAGCAGGGGATTAGAGGCGGGAGGGTTTCACGAGCAGTACTTC. Translated: CASRGLEAGGFHEQYF.

This chain connects TRBV29-1 to TRBJ1-2, with 8 positions matching TRBD1. Losses at the gene ends were 4 bases for V and 3 bases for J; bases not matched to a gene: 16. The CDR3 extends over 17 amino acids. Germline loops: CDR1 SQVTM, CDR2 ANQGSEA. Here the CDR3 reads CSVAQDRAIPWYYGYTF. CDR3 in DNA: TGCAGCGTTGCCCAGGACAGGGCCATCCCGTGGTACTATGGCTACACCTTC. The full variable domain, in which reference TRBV29-1 and TRBJ1-2 provide the parts outside the CDR3, is SAVISQKPSRDICQRGTSLTIQCQVDSQVTMMFWYRQQPGQSLTLIATANQGSEATYESGFVIDKFPISRPNLTFSTLTVSNMSPEDSSIYLCSVAQDRAIPWYYGYTFGSGTRLTVV.

This chain joins TRBV7-2 and TRBJ2-3; 8 positions agree with TRBD2. Trimming cost V 5 bases and J 0 bases; bases outside gene matches: 16. The CDR3 consists of 19 residues. The germline V gene encodes CDR1 SGHTA and CDR2 FQGNSA. CDR3 in amino acids: CASSTSALASGSSTDTQYF. The CDR3 bases are TGTGCCAGCAGCACATCGGCGCTCGCTAGCGGGTCTAGCACAGATACGCAGTATTTT.

CDR3 protein: CASSPGQGSVTEAFF. The CDR3 DNA follows: TGTGCCAGCTCACCCGGACAGGGGTCGGTCACTGAAGCTTTCTTT. The chain combines TRBV18 with TRBJ1-1; 9 bases line up with TRBD1. This CDR3 comprises 15 residues. Trimming removed 3 bases from V and 4 bases from J; junction bases left unmatched: 6. In germline, CDR1 is KGHSH, CDR2 LQKENI.

V is TRBV7-2 and J is TRBJ2-1; no definite D call. There are 12 residues in the CDR3. Germline CDR1 and CDR2: SGHTA and FQGNSA. The germline V and J ends were trimmed by 1 base and 7 bases, with 5 bases remaining between them. The CDR3 bases are TGTGCCAGCAGCTTAGGAATTAATGAGCAGTTCTTC. Translated: CASSLGINEQFF.

This chain uses TRBV6-5 with TRBJ2-7; 9 positions agree with TRBD1. The CDR3 has 12 amino acids. The germline V gene encodes CDR1 MNHEY and CDR2 SVGAGI. Unmatched junction bases numbered 6, after V lost 6 bases and J lost 9 bases. As DNA, the CDR3 is TGTGCCAGCAGGAAGGGACAGGGTTCGCAGTACTTC. Translated, it gives CASRKGQGSQYF.

The chain carries TRBV9 and TRBJ2-7; 7 nucleotides line up with TRBD2. V trimming: 4 bases; J trimming: 3 bases; junction bases outside the gene matches: 10. Germline V CDR1 and CDR2: SGDLS, YYNGEE. The CDR3 runs 15 residues. The CDR3 DNA reads TGTGCCAGCAGCCCTCAAGCGGGGTCGGACTACGAGCAGTACTTC. It is translated as CASSPQAGSDYEQYF.

V and J are TRBV19 and TRBJ1-2; D is perhaps TRBD1 (6 bases). The V and J ends lost 7 bases and 7 bases respectively, with 13 bases between them. The CDR3 spans 12 residues. Germline lookup yields CDR1 LNHDA and CDR2 SQIVND (reference sequence). The CDR3 nucleotides are TGTGCCAGTACTACAGGGATTTTTGGCTACACCTTC. Translated, it gives CASTTGIFGYTF. Filled out from reference TRBV19 and TRBJ1-2, the complete variable domain reads DGGITQSPKYLFRKEGQNVTLSCEQNLNHDAMYWYRQDPGQGLRLIYYSQIVNDFQKGDIAEGYSVSREKKESFPLTVTSAQKNPTAFYLCASTTGIFGYTFGSGTRLTVV.

The chain has TRBV5-1 and TRBJ1-5; D might be TRBD1 (5 bases). Germline V gene lookup returns CDR1 SGHRS and CDR2 YFSETQ. V was cut by 3 bases and J by 8 bases, with 15 bases left in between. The CDR3 has 14 amino acids. CDR3 residues: CASSYGTGLEPQHF. In DNA form, the CDR3 reads TGCGCCAGCAGCTATGGGACCGGACTCGAGCCCCAGCATTTT.

The chain links TRBV19 to TRBJ1-1, with D tentatively TRBD1 (5 bases). The germline V gene has CDR1 LNHDA and CDR2 SQIVND (reference sequence). The CDR3 loop spans 13 amino acids. V was trimmed by 3 bases and J by 9 bases, leaving 14 bases between them. The CDR3 region has the DNA TGTGCCAGTAGTATCGGTGTACACAGGAAAGCTTTCTTT. It codes for CASSIGVHRKAFF.

This clone occurred a few times. The sample carries other DNA sequences with the same CDR3. The V gene is TRBV5-1, the J gene TRBJ2-1; TRBD2 aligns across 8 bases. The CDR3 length is 15 residues. V was pared by 0 bases and J by 4 bases, with 3 bases of the junction left unmatched. Germline V gives CDR1 SGHRS, CDR2 YFSETQ. CDR3 region: CASSLDTSGYNEQFF. Here the CDR3 DNA reads TGCGCCAGCAGCTTGGACACTAGCGGTTACAATGAGCAGTTCTTC.

V gene TRBV19 combines with J gene TRBJ1-5; D is perhaps TRBD1 (5 bases). The ends were cut back, 5 bases at V and 1 base at J, with 9 bases in the middle. This CDR3 has 14 residues. In germline, CDR1 is LNHDA, CDR2 SQIVND (reference sequence). The CDR3 protein is CASSYRGSNQPQHF. CDR3 coding DNA: TGTGCCAGTAGTTATCGGGGGAGCAATCAGCCCCAGCATTTT.

CDR3 nucleotide sequence: TGTGCCTGGACCACCAAGGGTTCCCCCGGGGGAGCTTTCTTT. Protein product: CAWTTKGSPGGAFF. The chain couples TRBV30 to TRBJ1-1; possibly TRBD1 for D (5 bases). The CDR3 extends over 14 amino acids. V was clipped by 4 bases and J by 10 bases, with 22 bases between them. The germline CDR1 and CDR2 sequences are GTSNPN and SVGIG (reference sequence).

This clone appeared once. The gene calls are TRBV27 and TRBJ1-5; D is ambiguous. In germline, CDR1 is MNHEY, CDR2 SMNVEV (reference sequence). The CDR3 has 15 amino acids. V shed 4 bases and J shed 4 bases, with 14 bases lying between them. Here the CDR3 reads CASSWGGIGNQPQHF. DNA of the CDR3: TGTGCCAGCAGTTGGGGAGGAATAGGGAATCAGCCCCAGCATTTT.

The V and J genes are TRBV12-5 and TRBJ1-1, with D possibly matching TRBD1 (6 bases). The germline V and J ends were trimmed by 7 bases and 10 bases, with 19 bases remaining between them. The germline V gene has CDR1 LGHNT and CDR2 FRNRAP. The CDR3 runs 13 residues. CDR3 sequence (DNA): TGTGCTAGTGCCCTACAGGGCGGCGCGCGAGCTTTCTTT. Translation: CASALQGGARAFF.

The chain uses TRBV11-2 and TRBJ2-5; tentatively, D is TRBD2 (5 bases). CDR1 and CDR2 (germline): SGHAT, FQNNGV. The ends were cut back, 1 base at V and 5 bases at J, with 8 bases in the middle. The CDR3 is 13 residues long. CDR3 nucleotide sequence: TGTGCCAGCAGCTTAGCCCCGGGGGAGACCCAGTACTTC. Protein sequence: CASSLAPGETQYF.

V is TRBV27 and J is TRBJ2-7; 10 nucleotides agree with TRBD1. Losses at the gene ends were 2 bases for V and 5 bases for J; bases not matched to a gene: 12. This CDR3 region has 17 residues. Per germline, CDR1 MNHEY and CDR2 SMNVEV (reference sequence). The CDR3 reads CASSLTGQGSNDHEQYF. The CDR3 DNA follows: TGTGCCAGCAGTTTAACGGGACAGGGGTCTAACGATCACGAGCAGTACTTC.

This chain connects TRBV15 to TRBJ1-5, with TRBD1 matching over 7 bases. Germline V gene lookup returns CDR1 LNHNV and CDR2 YYDKDF (reference sequence). V shed 6 bases and J 3 bases; nucleotides not matched to a gene: 5. The CDR3 covers 14 residues. CDR3 sequence reads: CATRGDRDNQPQHF. The DNA for the CDR3 is TGTGCCACCAGAGGGGACAGAGACAATCAGCCCCAGCATTTT.

The chain is built from TRBV21-1 and TRBJ2-3; TRBD1 is the table's D call and was not checked against the DNA. TRBV21-1 is labeled a pseudogene. The CDR3 runs 16 residues. This CDR3 reads CASSLRGRIRTDTQYF. In DNA form, the CDR3 reads TGTGCCAGCAGCCTAAGGGGGAGAATACGCACAGATACGCAGTATTTT.

The V and J genes are TRBV21-1 and TRBJ1-1. TRBV21-1 counts as a pseudogene. The CDR3 totals 10 residues. CDR3 region: CASSIPRRFF. DNA for the CDR3: TGTGCCAGCAGCATCCCGAGGAGGTTCTTT.